What follows are 24 T cell receptor beta chains derived from one specimen sequenced in a study of OX40 agonist ivuxolimab in advanced cancers. Profiled with immunoSEQ multiplex PCR; TCRdb holds only in-frame clones, not every one. The sample consists of about 130,000 clones, about 92% of them appearing once. Specimen: CD4+ or CD8+ T cells sorted from blood, collected in a trial of the OX40 agonist ivuxolimab. The receptors shown here come from an adult with an advanced solid tumor such as melanoma, head and neck, liver or kidney cancer.

The gene calls are TRBV30 and TRBJ2-3; TRBD2 might be the D (6 bases). Trimming took 2 bases from V and 1 from J, leaving 16 bases between them. The CDR3 consists of 16 residues. The V gene's germline CDR1 is GTSNPN and CDR2 SVGIG (reference sequence). For the CDR3, the DNA is TGTGCCTGGAGTACGGCGGCGCGGAGGGGCACAGATACGCAGTATTTT. Protein: CAWSTAARRGTDTQYF.

The chain links TRBV28 to TRBJ1-1, with unresolved D. The CDR3 totals 13 residues. From germline, CDR1 is MDHEN and CDR2 SYDVKM. Trimming removed 1 base at V and 4 bases at J, with 7 bases between. CDR3 nucleotides: TGTGCCAGCAGTTTATTCAAAAGCACTGAAGCTTTCTTT. It translates to CASSLFKSTEAFF.

V is TRBV4-1 and J is TRBJ1-1, with TRBD1 identical over 8 bases. This CDR3 comprises 14 residues. Unmatched junction bases numbered 2, after V lost 0 bases and J lost 5 bases. Looked up from germline, CDR1 is MGHRA and CDR2 is YSYEKL. The CDR3 DNA reads as TGCGCCAGCAGCCAAGACAGGGGGCTGACTGAAGCTTTCTTT. Translation gives CASSQDRGLTEAFF.

Concerning this clone itself: Other DNA sequences of this sample code for an identical CDR3. The chain is built from TRBV5-1 and TRBJ2-5; D is undetermined. V lost 4 bases and J 2 bases, leaving 6 bases between the germline ends. CDR1 and CDR2 (germline): SGHRS, YFSETQ. This CDR3 contains 12 residues. CDR3 sequence reads: CASSPSQETQYF. CDR3 sequence (DNA): TGCGCCAGCAGCCCCTCGCAAGAGACCCAGTACTTC.

The chain links TRBV4-3 to TRBJ2-2, with D maybe TRBD1 (5 bases). CDR1 is LGHNA, CDR2 YSLEER, per germline. Trimming took off 1 base at V and 5 bases at J, with 11 bases between the two ends. This CDR3 has 15 residues. CDR3 DNA sequence: TGCGCCAGCAGCCAAGTGGCAGGGCTGACCGGGGAGCTGTTTTTT. Its protein product is CASSQVAGLTGELFF.

The V call is TRBV18, the J call TRBJ2-7; TRBD2 aligns across 10 bases. The V gene's germline CDR1 is KGHSH and CDR2 LQKENI. The CDR3 extends over 15 amino acids. V shed 3 bases and J 1 base; nucleotides not matched to a gene: 3. The CDR3 region has the DNA TGTGCCAGCTCACCTGGGACTAGCGCATCCTACGAGCAGTACTTC. It codes for CASSPGTSASYEQYF.

The chain carries TRBV6-5 and TRBJ1-1; D remains ambiguous. Germline lookup yields CDR1 MNHEY and CDR2 SVGAGI. The V end was cut by 7 bases, the J end by 1 base, with 13 bases between. This CDR3 comprises 14 residues. The CDR3: CASNSPAWNTEAFF. The CDR3 DNA sequence: TGTGCCAGCAACTCTCCAGCCTGGAACACTGAAGCTTTCTTT.

This sequence joins TRBV4-3 and TRBJ1-6; 9 nucleotides align to TRBD1. The V gene end was trimmed by 4 bases and the J gene end by 10 bases; junction bases not matched to a gene: 14. The CDR3 loop spans 17 amino acids. Germline V gene sequence: CDR1 LGHNA, CDR2 YSLEER. The CDR3 loop reads CASSLNYAGQGRSPLHF. In DNA, the CDR3 is TGCGCCAGCAGCCTTAACTATGCGGGACAGGGTAGATCACCCCTCCACTTT.

The chain recombines TRBV7-2 with TRBJ2-1; D might be TRBD1 (6 bases). Looked up from germline, CDR1 is SGHTA and CDR2 is FQGNSA. V was shortened by 4 bases and J by 7 bases, with 8 bases between the two germline ends. The CDR3 contains 12 residues. This CDR3 is CASSSRGNEQFF. DNA of the CDR3: TGTGCCAGCAGCTCCAGGGGAAATGAGCAGTTCTTC.

The rearrangement links TRBV19 to TRBJ1-3; D unresolved. The CDR3 is 14 residues long. Looked up from germline, CDR1 is LNHDA and CDR2 is SQIVND (reference sequence). Trimming removed 8 bases from V and 0 bases from J, with 11 bases in between. The CDR3 region has the DNA TGTGCCAGTCAGAGAGCTTACTCTGGAAACACCATATATTTT. Its protein product is CASQRAYSGNTIYF.

The V gene is TRBV5-1, the J gene TRBJ1-1; no reliable D call. The CDR3 extends over 11 amino acids. Trimming shortened V by 2 bases and J by 11 bases, and 10 bases separated the two germline ends. Germline CDR1 is SGHRS and CDR2 is YFSETQ. The CDR3: CASSFSQRAFF. The CDR3 DNA follows: TGCGCCAGCAGCTTTAGCCAACGGGCTTTCTTT.

The gene calls are TRBV5-5 and TRBJ2-7, with 11 bases lining up with TRBD1. The V gene end was trimmed by 4 bases and the J gene end by 3 bases; junction bases not matched to a gene: 6. This CDR3 is 15 amino acids long. Germline loops: CDR1 SGHKS, CDR2 YYEKEE (reference sequence). The CDR3 region has the DNA TGTGCCAGCAGCCCCCGCGGGACAGGGGGCTACGAGCAGTACTTC. Residues: CASSPRGTGGYEQYF.

The chain carries TRBV19 and TRBJ1-1; D is unclear. V lost 6 bases to trimming and J lost 4 bases, with 15 bases between them. The CDR3 runs to 14 residues. Germline lookup yields CDR1 LNHDA and CDR2 SQIVND (reference sequence). CDR3 in amino acids: CASSPGLGGTEAFF. CDR3 sequence (DNA): TGTGCCAGTAGCCCCGGGCTGGGAGGCACTGAAGCTTTCTTT.

The chain employs TRBV18 and TRBJ1-4; tentative D call: TRBD1 (5 bases). Germline values: CDR1 KGHSH, CDR2 LQKENI. This CDR3 has 14 amino acids. The V end lost 6 bases, the J end lost 5 bases, and 13 bases lay between the germline ends. The CDR3 reads CASSNNGGNEKLFF. The CDR3 DNA reads as TGTGCCAGCTCGAACAACGGGGGGAATGAAAAACTGTTTTTT. Filled out from reference TRBV18 and TRBJ1-4, the complete variable domain reads NAGVMQNPRHLVRRRGQEARLRCSPMKGHSHVYWYRQLPEEGLKFMVYLQKENIIDESGMPKERFSAEFPKEGPSILRIQQVVRGDSAAYFCASSNNGGNEKLFFGSGTQLSVL.

This rearrangement joins TRBV7-2 to TRBJ2-5; 11 bases agree with TRBD1. Germline CDR1 SGHTA, CDR2 FQGNSA. The CDR3 consists of 16 residues. V shed 6 bases and J 3 bases; nucleotides not matched to a gene: 9. CDR3 residues: CASRPIWDRGEETQYF. CDR3 sequence (DNA): TGTGCCAGCAGACCTATTTGGGACAGGGGGGAAGAGACCCAGTACTTC.

V gene TRBV30 combines with J gene TRBJ2-3; D call uncertain. The CDR3 sequence is 14 residues long. Trimming removed 1 base at V and 2 bases at J, with 10 bases between. The germline gives CDR1 GTSNPN, CDR2 SVGIG (reference sequence). The CDR3 DNA reads TGTGCCTGGAGTGAGGGCTCCCCCACAGATACGCAGTATTTT. This codes for CAWSEGSPTDTQYF. The whole variable domain, remainder taken from reference TRBV30 and TRBJ2-3, is SQTIHQWPATLVQPVGSPLSLECTVEGTSNPNLYWYRQAAGRGLQLLFYSVGIGQISSEVPQNLSASRPQDRQFILSSKKLLLSDSGFYLCAWSEGSPTDTQYFGPGTRLTVL.

V gene TRBV5-1 combines with J gene TRBJ1-1; TRBD1 matches at 9 bases. The CDR3 is 14 amino acids. The germline CDR1 and CDR2 sequences are SGHRS and YFSETQ. J gave up 5 bases and V 0 bases, and 2 bases lay outside the gene matches. In DNA, the CDR3 is TGCGCCAGCAGCTTGGACAGGGGGCAGACTGAAGCTTTCTTT. Translation: CASSLDRGQTEAFF.

The genes are TRBV7-9 and TRBJ2-7, with a tentative D call TRBD1 (6 bases). The V gene's germline CDR1 is SEHNR and CDR2 FQNEAQ (reference sequence). Trimming took off 5 bases at V and 2 bases at J, with 10 bases between the two ends. This CDR3 is built from 13 residues. The CDR3 DNA reads TGTGCCAGCAGCAACCGGGACACCTACGAGCAGTACTTC. Translated, it gives CASSNRDTYEQYF. Full variable domain (missing parts from reference TRBV7-9 and TRBJ2-7): DTGVSQNPRHKITKRGQNVTFRCDPISEHNRLYWYRQTLGQGPEFLTYFQNEAQLEKSRLLSDRFSAERPKGSFSTLEIQRTEQGDSAMYLCASSNRDTYEQYFGPGTRLTVT.

The rearrangement joins TRBV9 to TRBJ2-1; D could derive from TRBD1 or TRBD2 (5 bases each). This CDR3 is 16 amino acids long. The germline gives CDR1 SGDLS, CDR2 YYNGEE. V lost 7 bases, J lost 3 bases, and 20 bases lay in between. The CDR3 region is CASSLSGTKNYNEQFF. The CDR3 DNA follows: TGTGCCAGCTCCCTTTCCGGGACGAAGAACTACAATGAGCAGTTCTTC.

This sequence joins TRBV7-2 and TRBJ2-7; TRBD1 aligns across 8 bases. The CDR3 sequence is 15 residues long. The trim removed 4 bases at V and 4 bases at J, leaving 9 bases unmatched. The germline V gene encodes CDR1 SGHTA and CDR2 FQGNSA. CDR3 coding DNA: TGTGCCAGCAGCTCTCCCGGGACAGGTTATTACGAGCAGTACTTC. This encodes CASSSPGTGYYEQYF.

The chain joins TRBV29-1 to TRBJ2-1, with 7 positions matching TRBD1. The CDR3 is made up of 16 amino acids. The V gene end was trimmed by 4 bases and the J gene end by 1 base; junction bases not matched to a gene: 10. Germline CDR1 SQVTM, CDR2 ANQGSEA. CDR3 loop: CSVGAPGGRSYNEQFF. DNA for the CDR3: TGCAGCGTTGGGGCCCCAGGGGGACGGTCCTACAATGAGCAGTTCTTC.

This clone showed up just once. The chain links TRBV6-5 to TRBJ1-2, with 10 bases fitting TRBD1. CDR1 MNHEY and CDR2 SVGAGI come from the germline V gene. CDR3 length: 15 amino acids. With 4 bases clipped from V and 3 bases from J, the junction kept 5 bases outside the gene matches. CDR3 sequence (DNA): TGTGCCAGCAGTTCCGCCGGGACAGGGGACTATGGCTACACCTTC. Protein sequence: CASSSAGTGDYGYTF.

The rearrangement links TRBV6-5 to TRBJ1-1; D unclear. Per germline, CDR1 MNHEY and CDR2 SVGAGI. The CDR3 has 12 residues. V was clipped by 7 bases and J by 0 bases, with 6 bases between them. As DNA, the CDR3 is TGTGCCAGCACGAGCATGAACACTGAAGCTTTCTTT. Translation: CASTSMNTEAFF.

V usage is TRBV5-6 and J usage is TRBJ2-5; D might be TRBD1 (5 bases). CDR3 length: 12 residues. Deletions cut 0 bases from V and 5 bases from J, with 5 bases between. CDR1 and CDR2 (germline): SGHDT, YYEEEE. CDR3 coding DNA: TGTGCCAGCAGCTTGGACAGGGAGACCCAGTACTTC. Translating it yields CASSLDRETQYF.